This entry describes one TCR beta chain. The antigen is undetermined. PCR primers comprised 60 Vbeta and 13 Jbeta primers. Sequencing was performed with immunoSEQ multiplex PCR; in TCRdb, only in-frame clones are kept and a portion is missing. The table includes about 130,000 clones, 75% to 85% detected once. This specimen comes from a study of cytomegalovirus exposure and HLA in healthy donors. General observations from the study: The dataset shows that most TCR sequences were rare, while some public TCRs occurred in many donors.

The source is a girl aged 2-10 years in good health and CMV-seronegative. Source material: PBMCs.

CDR3 amino acids: CASSFSSGLNTDTQYF. The CDR3 DNA reads TGTGCCAGCAGTTTCTCTAGTGGACTAAACACAGATACGCAGTATTTT. This sequence joins TRBV6-6 and TRBJ2-3; the D gene is possibly TRBD2 (6 bases). CDR1 is MNHNY and CDR2 is SVGAGI in the germline V gene (reference sequence). With 4 bases removed from V and 2 bases from J, the gap between germline ends came to 16 bases. The CDR3 is 16 amino acids.